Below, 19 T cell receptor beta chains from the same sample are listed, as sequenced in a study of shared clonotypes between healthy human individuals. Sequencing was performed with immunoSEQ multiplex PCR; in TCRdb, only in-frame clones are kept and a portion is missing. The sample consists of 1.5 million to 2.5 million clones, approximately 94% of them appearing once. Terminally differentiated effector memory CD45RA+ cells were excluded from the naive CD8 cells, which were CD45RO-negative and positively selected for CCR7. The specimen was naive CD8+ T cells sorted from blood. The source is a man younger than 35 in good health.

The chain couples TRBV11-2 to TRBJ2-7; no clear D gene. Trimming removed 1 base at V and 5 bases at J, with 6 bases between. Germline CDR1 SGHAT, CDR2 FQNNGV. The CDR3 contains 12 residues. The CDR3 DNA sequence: TGTGCCAGCAGCTTAGGGATAGACGAGCAGTACTTC. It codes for CASSLGIDEQYF.

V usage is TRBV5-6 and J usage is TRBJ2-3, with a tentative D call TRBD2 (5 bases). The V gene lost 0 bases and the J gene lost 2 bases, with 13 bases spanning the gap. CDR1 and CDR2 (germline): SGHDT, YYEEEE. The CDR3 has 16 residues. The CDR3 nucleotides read TGTGCCAGCAGCTTGGCCCGCTCTAGCTACACAGATACGCAGTATTTT. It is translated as CASSLARSSYTDTQYF. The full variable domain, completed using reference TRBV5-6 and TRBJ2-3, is DAGVTQSPTHLIKTRGQQVTLRCSPKSGHDTVSWYQQALGQGPQFIFQYYEEEERQRGNFPDRFSGHQFPNYSSELNVNALLLGDSALYLCASSLARSSYTDTQYFGPGTRLTVL.

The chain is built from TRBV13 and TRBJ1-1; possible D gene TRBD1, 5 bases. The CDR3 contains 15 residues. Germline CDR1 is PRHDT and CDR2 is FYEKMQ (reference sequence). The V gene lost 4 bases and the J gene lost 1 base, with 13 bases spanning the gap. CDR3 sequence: CASSSIRDANTEAFF. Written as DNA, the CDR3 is TGTGCCAGCAGCTCAATCAGGGACGCGAACACTGAAGCTTTCTTT.

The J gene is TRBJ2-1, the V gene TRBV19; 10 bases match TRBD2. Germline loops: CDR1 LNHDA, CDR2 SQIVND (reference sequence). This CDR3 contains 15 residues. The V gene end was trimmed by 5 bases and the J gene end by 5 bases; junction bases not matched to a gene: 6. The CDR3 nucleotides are TGTGCCAGTAGTCCAACTAGCGGGGTAAACAATGAGCAGTTCTTC. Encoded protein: CASSPTSGVNNEQFF.

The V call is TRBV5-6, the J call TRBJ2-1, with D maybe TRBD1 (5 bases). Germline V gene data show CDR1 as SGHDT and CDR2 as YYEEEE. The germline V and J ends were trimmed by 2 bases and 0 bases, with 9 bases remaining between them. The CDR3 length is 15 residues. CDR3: CASSFTGNSYNEQFF. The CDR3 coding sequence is TGTGCCAGCAGCTTCACAGGTAACTCCTACAATGAGCAGTTCTTC.

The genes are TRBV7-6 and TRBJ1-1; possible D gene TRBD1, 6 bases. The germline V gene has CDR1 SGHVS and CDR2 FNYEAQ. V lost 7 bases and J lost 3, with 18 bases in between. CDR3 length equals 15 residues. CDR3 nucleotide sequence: TGTGCCAGCACCCCAGGTCGGGGGCATCACACTGAAGCTTTCTTT. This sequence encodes CASTPGRGHHTEAFF.

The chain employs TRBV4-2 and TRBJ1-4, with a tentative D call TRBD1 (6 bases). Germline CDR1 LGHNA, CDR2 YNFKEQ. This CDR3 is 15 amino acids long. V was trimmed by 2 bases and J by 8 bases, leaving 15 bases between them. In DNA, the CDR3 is TGTGCCAGCAGCCAAATCACCACAGGGACGGAAAAACTGTTTTTT. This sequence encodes CASSQITTGTEKLFF.

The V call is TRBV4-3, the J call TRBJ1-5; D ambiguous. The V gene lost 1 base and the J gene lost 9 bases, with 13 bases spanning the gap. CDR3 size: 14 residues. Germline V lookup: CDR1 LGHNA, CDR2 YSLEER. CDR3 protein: CASSQVTGRTPQHF. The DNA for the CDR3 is TGCGCCAGCAGCCAAGTGACGGGGAGGACGCCCCAGCATTTT.

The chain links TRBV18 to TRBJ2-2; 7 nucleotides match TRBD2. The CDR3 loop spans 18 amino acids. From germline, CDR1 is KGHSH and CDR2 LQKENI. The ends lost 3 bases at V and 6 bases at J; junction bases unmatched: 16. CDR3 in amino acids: CASSPQQGGGLFSGELFF. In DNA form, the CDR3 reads TGTGCCAGCTCACCCCAGCAAGGCGGGGGTCTCTTCTCCGGGGAGCTGTTTTTT.

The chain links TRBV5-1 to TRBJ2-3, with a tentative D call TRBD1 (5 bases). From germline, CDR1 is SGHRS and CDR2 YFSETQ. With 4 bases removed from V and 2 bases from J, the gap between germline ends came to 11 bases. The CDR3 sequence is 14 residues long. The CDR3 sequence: CASSGVDNTDTQYF. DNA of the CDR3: TGCGCCAGCAGCGGCGTGGACAACACAGATACGCAGTATTTT.

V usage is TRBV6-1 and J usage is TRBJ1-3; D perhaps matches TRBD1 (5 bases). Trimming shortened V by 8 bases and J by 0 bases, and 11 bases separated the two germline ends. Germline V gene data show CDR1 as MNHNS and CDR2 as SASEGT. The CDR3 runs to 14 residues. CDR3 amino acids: CASDTTDSGNTIYF. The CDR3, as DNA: TGTGCCAGCGATACGACAGACTCTGGAAACACCATATATTTT.

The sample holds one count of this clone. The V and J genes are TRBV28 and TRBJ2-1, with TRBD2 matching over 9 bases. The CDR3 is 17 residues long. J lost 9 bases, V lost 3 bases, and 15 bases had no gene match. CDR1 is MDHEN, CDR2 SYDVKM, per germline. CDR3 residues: CASSLGTQGLASLEQFF. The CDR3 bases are TGTGCCAGCAGTTTGGGGACACAGGGACTAGCATCCCTTGAGCAGTTCTTC.

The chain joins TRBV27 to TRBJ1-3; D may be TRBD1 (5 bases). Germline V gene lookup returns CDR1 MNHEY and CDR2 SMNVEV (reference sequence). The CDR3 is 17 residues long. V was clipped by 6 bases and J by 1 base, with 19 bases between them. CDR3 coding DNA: TGTGCCAGCAGCCCACAGACAGTTCAGGGATCTGGAAACACCATATATTTT. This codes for CASSPQTVQGSGNTIYF.

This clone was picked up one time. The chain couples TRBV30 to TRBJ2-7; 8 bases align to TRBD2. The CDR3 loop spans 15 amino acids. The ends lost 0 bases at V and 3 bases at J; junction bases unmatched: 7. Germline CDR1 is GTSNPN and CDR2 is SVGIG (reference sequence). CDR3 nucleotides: TGTGCCTGGAGTGTATTCCGCGGGAGGATCTACGAGCAGTACTTC. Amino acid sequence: CAWSVFRGRIYEQYF.

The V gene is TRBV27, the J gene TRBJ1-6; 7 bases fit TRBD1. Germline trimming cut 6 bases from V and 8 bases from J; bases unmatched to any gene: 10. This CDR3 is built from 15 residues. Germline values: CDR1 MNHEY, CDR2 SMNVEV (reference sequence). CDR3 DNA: TGTGCCAGCAGCACCGAAGGGACAGCCTATTCACCCCTCCACTTT. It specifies CASSTEGTAYSPLHF.

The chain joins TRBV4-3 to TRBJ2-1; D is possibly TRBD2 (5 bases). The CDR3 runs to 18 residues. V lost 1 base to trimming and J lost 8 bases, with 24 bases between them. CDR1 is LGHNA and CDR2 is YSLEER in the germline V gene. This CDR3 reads CASSQVYEGIDTPDEQFF. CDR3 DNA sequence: TGCGCCAGCAGCCAAGTTTACGAGGGAATCGATACCCCCGATGAGCAGTTCTTC.

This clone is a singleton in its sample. The CDR3 here is CASSLWGQGIGNTEAFF. The CDR3 DNA is TGCGCCAGCAGCTTGTGGGGACAGGGGATTGGGAACACTGAAGCTTTCTTT. The chain is built from TRBV5-1 and TRBJ1-1; 10 bases agree with TRBD1. CDR1 and CDR2 (germline): SGHRS, YFSETQ. CDR3 length: 17 amino acids. V lost 1 base, J lost 1 base, and 7 bases stayed unmatched.

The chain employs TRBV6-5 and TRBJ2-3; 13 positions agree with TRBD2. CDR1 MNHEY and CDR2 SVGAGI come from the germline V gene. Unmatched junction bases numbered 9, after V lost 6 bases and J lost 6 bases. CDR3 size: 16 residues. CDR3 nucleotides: TGTGCCAGCAGCTACGGACTAGCGGGAGCTTCGGATACGCAGTATTTT. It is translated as CASSYGLAGASDTQYF.

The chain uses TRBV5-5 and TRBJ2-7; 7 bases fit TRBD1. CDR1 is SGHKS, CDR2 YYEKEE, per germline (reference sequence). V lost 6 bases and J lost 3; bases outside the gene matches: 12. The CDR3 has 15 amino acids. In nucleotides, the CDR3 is TGTGCCAGCAATCCCGCGCGACAGGGCTTCTACGAGCAGTACTTC. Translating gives CASNPARQGFYEQYF.